These T cell receptor beta chains were read from a single sample in a study of beta chain features in type 1 diabetes. TCRdb's copy holds only in-frame clones and misses some; the assay was immunoSEQ multiplex PCR. The sample records about 620,000 clones, roughly a sixth being singletons. Sequenced material: naive CD4+ T cells from blood. All receptors derive from a man younger than 35 in good health. The conserved cysteine and the conserved F or W are not part of the CDR3 here. Each record gives: V gene, clone size, J gene, D gene, CDR3 protein. The D gene is left open where the match is weak. Clone size, where shown, is once, few, many, or a class for clones that have expanded.

>TRBV11-2|few|TRBJ2-7|TRBD2
ASRYSGSSYEQY
>TRBV29-1|few|TRBJ1-4|-
SVGIGRTNEKLF
>TRBV9|-|TRBJ2-1|TRBD1
ASSVDGMGQLLLF
>TRBV7-2|-|TRBJ2-7|-
ASSRGRGLYYEQY
>TRBV7-6|few|TRBJ1-4|TRBD1
ASSLARNRGLGKLF
>TRBV30|-|TRBJ1-2|-
AWIRGGRLNYGYT
>TRBV7-3|-|TRBJ2-1|-
ASSTSSLTRYNEQF
>TRBV28|-|TRBJ2-7|-
ASMGDYEQY
>TRBV7-2|-|TRBJ2-7|-
ASSPTSYEQY
>TRBV29-1|-|TRBJ1-1|-
SVESWVDSEAF
>TRBV5-4|few|TRBJ2-3|TRBD2
ASSAETSGLTDTQY
>TRBV30|-|TRBJ2-2|-
AWSPTPGRTNTGELF
>TRBV6-1|-|TRBJ1-2|TRBD1
ASSEGGQGNYGYT
>TRBV5-1|-|TRBJ1-1|-
ASSGLRNTEAF
>TRBV28|few|TRBJ2-1|TRBD1
ASPPQGIYYNEQF
>TRBV29-1|few|TRBJ2-2|TRBD2
SVELLAGVGGELF
>TRBV9|few|TRBJ2-1|TRBD1
ASSGGQGYNEQF
>TRBV5-1|-|TRBJ2-2|TRBD2
ATTSTSGSLGTGELF
>TRBV6-1|few|TRBJ2-2|-
ASSEREAGELF
>TRBV27|few|TRBJ1-5|TRBD1
ASSSSFRDRSNQPQH
>TRBV6-1|few|TRBJ1-2|-
ASSPTGTPIYGYT
>TRBV4-3|-|TRBJ1-5|-
ASSQEVSRGRPQH
>TRBV11-3|few|TRBJ2-5|TRBD1
ASRKTGAGETQY
>TRBV10-3|-|TRBJ1-5|-
AISESQLNQPQH
>TRBV7-2|few|TRBJ2-2|TRBD1
ASRPGQGVGELF
>TRBV5-1|-|TRBJ1-1|TRBD1
ASSRGQGGTEAF
>TRBV10-3|few|TRBJ2-1|-
AISGGLGNNEQF
>TRBV5-1|few|TRBJ2-2|TRBD1
ASSGQGGTGELF
>TRBV4-3|few|TRBJ2-1|TRBD2
ASSLIGTIQDEQF
>TRBV11-2|-|TRBJ2-3|-
ASSLVRSRTDTQY